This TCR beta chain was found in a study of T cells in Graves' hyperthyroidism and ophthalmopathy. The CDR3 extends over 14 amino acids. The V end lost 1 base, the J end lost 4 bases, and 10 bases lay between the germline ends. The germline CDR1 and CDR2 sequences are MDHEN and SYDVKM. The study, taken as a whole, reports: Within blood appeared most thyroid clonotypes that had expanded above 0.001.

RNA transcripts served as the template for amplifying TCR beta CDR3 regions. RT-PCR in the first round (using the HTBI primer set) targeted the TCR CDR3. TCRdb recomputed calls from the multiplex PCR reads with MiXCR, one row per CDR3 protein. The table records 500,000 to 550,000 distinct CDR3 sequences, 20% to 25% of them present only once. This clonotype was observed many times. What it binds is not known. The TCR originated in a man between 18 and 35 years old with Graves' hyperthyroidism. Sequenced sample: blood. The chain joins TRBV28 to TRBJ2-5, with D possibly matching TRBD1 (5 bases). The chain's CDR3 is CASSLSQVGETQYF. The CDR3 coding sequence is TGTGCCAGCAGTTTATCACAGGTGGGAGAGACCCAGTACTTC. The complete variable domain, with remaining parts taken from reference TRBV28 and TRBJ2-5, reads DVKVTQSSRYLVKRTGEKVFLECVQDMDHENMFWYRQDPGLGLRLIYFSYDVKMKEKGDIPEGYSVSREKKERFSLILESASTNQTSMYLCASSLSQVGETQYFGPGTRLLVL.